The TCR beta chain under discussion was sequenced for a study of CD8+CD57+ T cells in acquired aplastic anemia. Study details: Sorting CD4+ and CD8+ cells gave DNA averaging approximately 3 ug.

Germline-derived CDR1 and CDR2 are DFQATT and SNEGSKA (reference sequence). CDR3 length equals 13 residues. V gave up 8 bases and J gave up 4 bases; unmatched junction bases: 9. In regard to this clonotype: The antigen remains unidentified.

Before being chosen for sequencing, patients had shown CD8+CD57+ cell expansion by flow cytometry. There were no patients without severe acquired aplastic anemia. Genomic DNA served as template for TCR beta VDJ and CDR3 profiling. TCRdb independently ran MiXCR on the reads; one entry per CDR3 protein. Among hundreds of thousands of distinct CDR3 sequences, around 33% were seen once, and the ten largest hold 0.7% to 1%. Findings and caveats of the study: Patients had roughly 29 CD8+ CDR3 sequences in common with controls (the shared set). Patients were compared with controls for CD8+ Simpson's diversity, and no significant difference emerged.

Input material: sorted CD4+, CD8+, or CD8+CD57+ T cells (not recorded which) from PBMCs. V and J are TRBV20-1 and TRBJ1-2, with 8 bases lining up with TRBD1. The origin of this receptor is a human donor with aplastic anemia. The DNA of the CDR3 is TGCAGTACACAGGGGACAGGTAGCTATGGCTACACCTTC. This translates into CSTQGTGSYGYTF.